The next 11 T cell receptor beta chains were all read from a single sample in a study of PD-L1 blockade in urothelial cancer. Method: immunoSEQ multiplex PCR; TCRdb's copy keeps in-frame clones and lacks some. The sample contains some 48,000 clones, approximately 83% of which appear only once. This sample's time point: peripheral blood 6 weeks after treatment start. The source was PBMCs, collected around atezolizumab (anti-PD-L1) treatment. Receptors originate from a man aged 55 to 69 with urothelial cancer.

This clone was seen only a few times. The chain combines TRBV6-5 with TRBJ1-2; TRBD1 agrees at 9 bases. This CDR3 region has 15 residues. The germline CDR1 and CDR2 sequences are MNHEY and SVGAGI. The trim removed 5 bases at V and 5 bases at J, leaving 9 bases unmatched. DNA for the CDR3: TGTGCCAGCAGTCGACCGGGACAGGGAGGATATGGCTACACCTTC. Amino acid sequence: CASSRPGQGGYGYTF.

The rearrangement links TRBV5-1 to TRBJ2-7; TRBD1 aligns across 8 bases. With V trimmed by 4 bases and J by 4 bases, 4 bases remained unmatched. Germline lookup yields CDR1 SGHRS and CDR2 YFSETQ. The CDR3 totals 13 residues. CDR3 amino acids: CASSRQGRYEQYF. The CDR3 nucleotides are TGCGCCAGCAGCCGACAGGGGAGGTACGAGCAGTACTTC.

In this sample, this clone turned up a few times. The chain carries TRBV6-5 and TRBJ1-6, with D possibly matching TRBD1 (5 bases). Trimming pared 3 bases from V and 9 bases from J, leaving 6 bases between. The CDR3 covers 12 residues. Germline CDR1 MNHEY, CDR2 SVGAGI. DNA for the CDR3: TGTGCCAGCAGTTATAGGGGTTCACCCCTCCACTTT. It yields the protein CASSYRGSPLHF.

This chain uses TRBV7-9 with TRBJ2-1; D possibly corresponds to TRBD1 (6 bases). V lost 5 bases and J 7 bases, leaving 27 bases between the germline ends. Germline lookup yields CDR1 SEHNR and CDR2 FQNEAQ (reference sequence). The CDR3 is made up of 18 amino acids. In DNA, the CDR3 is TGTGCCAGCAGCGAGAATGCGAACCAGGGGCAGGCTTCGAATGAGCAGTTCTTC. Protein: CASSENANQGQASNEQFF.

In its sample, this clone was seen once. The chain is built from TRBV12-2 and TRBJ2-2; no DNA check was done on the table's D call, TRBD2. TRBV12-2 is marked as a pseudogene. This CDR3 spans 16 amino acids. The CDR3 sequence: CASRFGRERGTGELFF. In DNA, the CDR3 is TGTGCAAGTCGCTTTGGCCGCGAACGGGGAACCGGGGAGCTGTTTTTT.

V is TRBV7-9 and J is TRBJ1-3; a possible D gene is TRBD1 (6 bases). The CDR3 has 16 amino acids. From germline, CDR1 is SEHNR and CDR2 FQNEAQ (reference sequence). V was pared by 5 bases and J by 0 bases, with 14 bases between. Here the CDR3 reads CASSPRTVISGNTIYF. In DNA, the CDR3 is TGTGCCAGCAGCCCCCGGACAGTTATCTCTGGAAACACCATATATTTT.

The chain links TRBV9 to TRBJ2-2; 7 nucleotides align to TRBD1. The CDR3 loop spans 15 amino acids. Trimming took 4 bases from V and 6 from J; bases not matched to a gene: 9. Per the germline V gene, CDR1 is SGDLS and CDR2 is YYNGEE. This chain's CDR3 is CASSPRQGSAGELFF. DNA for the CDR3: TGTGCCAGCAGCCCTCGACAGGGTTCGGCCGGGGAGCTGTTTTTT.

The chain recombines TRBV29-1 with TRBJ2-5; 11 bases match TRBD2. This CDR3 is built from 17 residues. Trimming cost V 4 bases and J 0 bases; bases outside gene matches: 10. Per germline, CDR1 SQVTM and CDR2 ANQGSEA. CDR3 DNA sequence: TGCAGCGTTGGGGGGTTGGCTAGCGGGGGGTACCAAGAGACCCAGTACTTC. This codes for CSVGGLASGGYQETQYF. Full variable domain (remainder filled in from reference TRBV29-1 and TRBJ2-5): SAVISQKPSRDICQRGTSLTIQCQVDSQVTMMFWYRQQPGQSLTLIATANQGSEATYESGFVIDKFPISRPNLTFSTLTVSNMSPEDSSIYLCSVGGLASGGYQETQYFGPGTRLLVL.

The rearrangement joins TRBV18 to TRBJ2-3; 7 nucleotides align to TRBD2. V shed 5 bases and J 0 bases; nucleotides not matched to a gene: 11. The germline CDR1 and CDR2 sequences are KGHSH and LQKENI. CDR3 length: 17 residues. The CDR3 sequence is CASSSKPSGASTDTQYF. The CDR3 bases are TGTGCCAGCTCATCAAAACCCAGCGGGGCGAGCACAGATACGCAGTATTTT.

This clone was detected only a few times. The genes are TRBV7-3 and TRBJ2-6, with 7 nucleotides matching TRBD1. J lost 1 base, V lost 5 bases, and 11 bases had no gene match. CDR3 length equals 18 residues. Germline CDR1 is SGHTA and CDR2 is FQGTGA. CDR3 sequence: CASSPQGTFLSGANVLTF. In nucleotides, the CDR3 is TGTGCCAGCAGCCCACAGGGGACCTTCCTTTCTGGGGCCAACGTCCTGACTTTC.

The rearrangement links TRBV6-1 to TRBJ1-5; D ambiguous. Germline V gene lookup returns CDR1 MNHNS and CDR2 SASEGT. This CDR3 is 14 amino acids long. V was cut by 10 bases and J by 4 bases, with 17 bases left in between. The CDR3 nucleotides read TGTGCCACTAACCAGGAGGGATTAAATCAGCCCCAGCATTTT. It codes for CATNQEGLNQPQHF.